This TCR beta chain derives from a study of blood T cell repertoires in COVID-19. For the study at large: Sites in the United States, Italy and Spain provided acute and convalescent COVID-19 samples. T cells, B-cell-depleted T cells, or PBMCs provided the cDNA or gDNA that served as material.

Using immunoSEQ multiplex PCR, the repertoire was profiled, and TCRdb retains in-frame clones only, with some absent. The sample has nearly 200,000 clones, roughly 81% seen once; the top ten hold around 5.5%. The source material was peripheral blood. The TCR originated in a woman in her sixties or seventies with active or convalescent COVID-19.

Here the CDR3 reads CASSHWTSGMAKNIQYF. DNA for the CDR3: TGCGCCAGCAGCCATTGGACTAGCGGGATGGCCAAAAACATTCAGTACTTC. The chain joins TRBV4-1 to TRBJ2-4; 12 bases agree with TRBD2. The CDR3 runs to 17 residues. Trimming cost V 3 bases and J 1 base; bases outside gene matches: 4. Germline loops: CDR1 MGHRA, CDR2 YSYEKL.